A selection of T cell receptor beta chains follows, all from one sample in a study of CD8+ T cells in alopecia areata. Method: immunoSEQ multiplex PCR; TCRdb's copy keeps in-frame clones and lacks some. The data hold 150,000 or so clones, with around 47% observed a single time. The specimen sequenced was CD4+ T cells sorted from blood. All receptors come from a human donor with alopecia areata. Each CDR3 is given with its conserved first and last residue. A D gene is named only where the DNA matches it firmly. Clone size is given for some rows only: seen once, a few or many times, or a class if the clone is expanded.

j_call,clone_size,d_call,v_call,cdr3_nt,cdr3_aa
TRBJ2-7,.,.,TRBV5-1,TGCGCCAGCAGCGGGAAACAGGGTTCCTACGAGCAGTACTTC,CASSGKQGSYEQYF
TRBJ2-2,.,.,TRBV5-1,TGCGCCAGCAGCTTGGGGCAAGTCGGGGAGCTGTTTTTT,CASSLGQVGELFF
TRBJ1-2,few,.,TRBV29-1,TGCAGCGTCATCAACGGGGTGGGCTATGGCTACACCTTC,CSVINGVGYGYTF
TRBJ1-2,few,.,TRBV30,TGTGCCTGGAGTAGAGGATCGGGTGGCTACACCTTC,CAWSRGSGGYTF
TRBJ2-1,.,TRBD2,TRBV5-1,TGCGCCAGCAACGGGCTAGCGGGAGTCAATGAGCAGTTCTTC,CASNGLAGVNEQFF
TRBJ1-2,few,.,TRBV19,TGTGCCAGTAGTATTGGCGCCGCAGCTAACTATGGCTACACCTTC,CASSIGAAANYGYTF
TRBJ2-3,.,.,TRBV5-6,TGTGCCAGCAGCTCCCAGGGTATCGATACGCAGTATTTT,CASSSQGIDTQYF
TRBJ1-1,.,.,TRBV29-1,TGCAGCGTTGGAGGCAGGGGTTTCGCTGAAGCTTTCTTT,CSVGGRGFAEAFF
TRBJ2-2,.,TRBD2,TRBV7-9,TGTGCCAGCAGCCCCGGGGCTAGCGGGAGAACCGGGGAGCTGTTTTTT,CASSPGASGRTGELFF
TRBJ2-1,.,.,TRBV28,TGTGCCAGCAGTCAAGGACTACCCTCCTACAATGAGCAGTTCTTC,CASSQGLPSYNEQFF
TRBJ1-2,.,.,TRBV7-2,TGTGCCAGCAGCCCCAAAAGGGGTGGGGGAGCGGATGGCTACACCTTC,CASSPKRGGGADGYTF
TRBJ2-5,few,TRBD1,TRBV5-1,TGCGCCAGCAGCCCCGGGACAGGGGAAGAGACCCAGTACTTC,CASSPGTGEETQYF
TRBJ2-1,.,.,TRBV20-1,TGCAGTGCTAAGACCTACAATGAGCAGTTCTTC,CSAKTYNEQFF
TRBJ2-7,few,.,TRBV18,TGTGCCAGCTCACCAGAGAGCAGGGCCGATGGGGAGCAGTACTTC,CASSPESRADGEQYF
TRBJ1-2,.,.,TRBV29-1,TGCAGCGTTTGGGGAGAAGATGGCTACACCTTC,CSVWGEDGYTF
TRBJ2-5,.,.,TRBV9,TGTGCCAGCAGCGTAGGGGAGCGGCTGCTTGAGGACCAGTACTTC,CASSVGERLLEDQYF
TRBJ2-3,few,.,TRBV19,TGTGCCAGCCGCTCCACAGATACGCAGTATTTT,CASRSTDTQYF
TRBJ2-5,.,.,TRBV2,TGTGCCAGCAGGTACCCAGAGACCCAGTACTTC,CASRYPETQYF
TRBJ2-7,few,.,TRBV6-5,TGTGCCAGCATCGGGACTCTAACACCCTACGAGCAGTACTTC,CASIGTLTPYEQYF
TRBJ2-1,.,TRBD2,TRBV7-9,TGTGCCAGCAGCTTAAGTACCGGGGTAGGACTAGCGGGAGGGCTTGAGTTCTTC,CASSLSTGVGLAGGLEFF
TRBJ2-7,few,.,TRBV29-1,TGCAGCGTCAGAACGGGCAGGGGAGGAGACGAGCAGTACTTC,CSVRTGRGGDEQYF
TRBJ2-3,few,TRBD2,TRBV29-1,TGCAGCGTTGGGCTGCGGGAGGGCCGAGGGGATACGCAGTATTTT,CSVGLREGRGDTQYF
TRBJ2-3,few,.,TRBV13,TGTGCCAGCAGCTTACACCGGGATACGCAGTATTTT,CASSLHRDTQYF
TRBJ1-4,.,TRBD1,TRBV30,TGTGCCTGGAGTTTGGGACAGGGGAACGAAAAACTGTTTTTT,CAWSLGQGNEKLFF